Listed here is a single T cell receptor (beta chain). Only one count was recorded for this clone. Its antigen has not been determined. The sample holds no much larger clone one base away, and base qualities are not on file. Inclusive of the bounding cysteine and phenylalanine, the CDR3 is 13 residues long. Of all the DNA, just the CDR3 is kept, 39 bases in frame from base 1. V was cut back by 7 bases and J by 4 bases, leaving a gap of 11 bases between them. CDR1 and CDR2 (SNHLY, FYNNEI) derive from the germline V gene. This sample was taken from a study of beta chain features in type 1 diabetes (dated by TCRdb to the late 2010s). General notes on the study: No differences in mean age, gender distribution, total cell number or subset yield were found between patients and healthy donors. A total of roughly 100 million sorted cells were examined across all samples, and the number of cells per subset was strongly correlated with RNA yield. The study compared TCRB repertoires of sorted circulating CD4+ T cell subsets between recently diagnosed type 1 diabetes patients and matched healthy donors. Whereas all 28 donors provided naive and central memory subsets, regulatory and stem cell-like memory subsets were isolated from just 8 patients and roughly 8 healthy donors.

The paper as a whole reports these results and caveats: A moderate but significant shortening of TCRB CDR3 length was observed in type 1 diabetes patients in all four CD4+ subsets. Sequencing cDNA rather than genomic DNA could over-represent highly expressing activated cells, although activation and CD3 levels did not differ between groups. Because small numbers of individuals were included in the HLA sub-analyses, any influence of HLA type on TCRB rearrangement was left unresolved. Shorter templates might have been favored by PCR, but patient and control samples were amplified and corrected together, so both groups would have been affected equally by any skew. Naive, central memory and regulatory TCRB repertoires appeared to be more similar among patients than among healthy donors. At VDJ recombination sites, type 1 diabetes patients had fewer insertions and more deleted nucleotides, which implies abnormalities in thymic rearrangement.

Each donor gave one peripheral blood draw, roughly 0.12 L on average, collected into heparinised tubes. A BD FACSAria II was used to sort naive, central memory, regulatory and stem cell-like memory CD4+ T cells with a panel that included CD45RO, CCR7, CD25, CD127, CD95 and CD27. Every sorted population had a purity above 95%. PBMCs were separated immediately by Lymphoprep density gradient centrifugation and were stained directly, without being cultured. So that batch effects would be minimized, each experiment stained and sorted samples in pairs, pairing one healthy donor with one patient. All of the isolated RNA was reverse transcribed with the High Capacity cDNA Reverse Transcription Kit, so expressed TCRB transcripts were sequenced. Deep immunoSEQ sequencing was performed on naive, central memory and regulatory T cell samples, with an average of roughly 3.3 million total reads per sample. After sorted cells were lysed in RLT buffer, RNA was extracted with DNase-treated RNeasy Micro or Mini kits, with the choice depending on cell number. To prevent cross-contamination, every cell subset was processed on its own, while patient and healthy donor samples were processed together. The immunoSEQ multiplex PCR was used to amplify TCRB sequences from cDNA, yielding 87-bp fragments that span the CDR3 region. Sequencing of the amplicons was done on the Illumina HiSeq platform. The source study handled its data this way. PCR bias was corrected computationally using synthetic template baselines, and reads within Hamming distance 2 were collapsed, with unmergeable singletons discarded. Reads were aligned to IMGT to assign V, D and J genes, CDR3 length, and insertions or deletions at six rearrangement sites. Within each subset, clonotype counts were normalized to sorted cell number, and only after that were true diversity and Gini coefficients computed with the tcR R package. Repertoire sharing was quantified using the overlap coefficient calculated on TCRB nucleotide sequences. In TCRdb, the immuneACCESS table is reduced to in-frame sequences with V and J assigned. These tables do not hold every clone; where another copy was compared, an unresolved V gene accounts for under half, and the others remain unexplained. V and J calls plus clone size are reproduced from that table; the DNA served to infer D and trimming. Across this sample there are 93,000 or so clones, with approximately 30% seen only once. 0.53% of the sample belongs to the ten largest clones.

Recombination connected TRBV2 to TRBJ1-3, with the D gene not confidently named. The sample was central memory CD4+ T cells from blood. The TCR originated in a woman aged 18-29 years with type 1 diabetes. The DNA is as follows: TGTGCCAGCAAGCCCTCGGGGGGAAACACCATATATTTT. It translates as CASKPSGGNTIYF.